These 11 T cell receptor beta chains originate from one sample sequenced in a study of PD-L1 blockade in urothelial cancer (dated by TCRdb to 2017 to 2019). The meaning of the sample's time point label: pretreatment peripheral blood. Preparation of the library involved the immunoSEQ multiplex PCR assay. Drawn from immuneACCESS, this table holds only the in-frame rearrangements with V and J called that TCRdb kept. Clones are partly lost; checked studies trace under half to an unresolved V gene and leave the rest unexplained. The table for this sample lists roughly 43,000 clones; about 84% of them were counted only once. About a sixth of the sample is held by the ten biggest clonotypes. The sample in question was PBMCs, obtained around atezolizumab (anti-PD-L1) treatment. These receptor sequences come from a man aged 55 to 69 with urothelial cancer.

The chain recombines TRBV19 with TRBJ1-1, with D unresolved. V lost 1 base, J lost 3 bases, and 9 bases lay in between. The CDR3 is 14 residues long. Per the germline V gene, CDR1 is LNHDA and CDR2 is SQIVND (reference sequence). The chain's CDR3 is CASSIGNRYTEAFF. The CDR3 DNA is TGTGCCAGTAGTATAGGCAATCGGTACACTGAAGCTTTCTTT.

This sequence joins TRBV15 and TRBJ2-2, with 7 bases fitting TRBD2. This CDR3 contains 17 residues. With V trimmed by 0 bases and J by 4 bases, 8 bases remained unmatched. Germline V gives CDR1 LNHNV, CDR2 YYDKDF (reference sequence). CDR3 nucleotide sequence: TGTGCCACCAGCAGAGAAGCGGGGTTGGAGGCCACCGGGGAGCTGTTTTTT. Its translation is CATSREAGLEATGELFF.

The J gene is TRBJ1-2, the V gene TRBV2; tentatively, D is TRBD1 (6 bases). V lost 7 bases, J lost 8 bases, and 20 bases lay in between. This CDR3 is built from 14 residues. The V gene's germline CDR1 is SNHLY and CDR2 FYNNEI. The CDR3 coding sequence is TGTGCCAGCACCTCTATCGGACAGATAGGAGGCTACACCTTC. Protein: CASTSIGQIGGYTF.

This clone counts as medium-sized. The chain joins TRBV7-9 to TRBJ1-2; 12 positions match TRBD1. The CDR3 contains 14 residues. Trimming cost V 5 bases and J 9 bases; bases outside gene matches: 7. CDR1 is SEHNR and CDR2 is FQNEAQ in the germline V gene (reference sequence). The CDR3 spells CASSPLGTGGRYTF. In nucleotides, the CDR3 is TGTGCCAGCAGCCCGCTGGGGACAGGGGGCCGCTACACCTTC.

V gene TRBV10-3 combines with J gene TRBJ2-1, with TRBD2 identical over 16 bases. The germline V gene encodes CDR1 ENHRY and CDR2 SYGVKD. This CDR3 spans 15 amino acids. Trimming removed 6 bases from V and 10 bases from J; junction bases left unmatched: 6. The CDR3 DNA reads as TGTGCCATCAGCGGCGGGACTAGCGGGGGGGGCGAGCAGTTCTTC. As protein: CAISGGTSGGGEQFF.

The count of this clone is one. V is TRBV11-2 and J is TRBJ1-1, with D tentatively TRBD1 (5 bases). The CDR3 totals 14 residues. Trimming stripped 2 bases from V and 5 bases from J, with 12 bases between. Germline CDR1 SGHAT, CDR2 FQNNGV. The CDR3 nucleotides are TGTGCCAGCAGCTTATTCCCAGGGCTTACTGAAGCTTTCTTT. As protein: CASSLFPGLTEAFF.

In regard to this clone: Other DNA sequences in this sample translate to the same CDR3. The chain recombines TRBV11-2 with TRBJ2-7; possibly TRBD2 for D (5 bases). Germline CDR1 and CDR2: SGHAT and FQNNGV. The CDR3 loop spans 14 amino acids. V was shortened by 0 bases and J by 2 bases, with 8 bases between the two germline ends. The CDR3 DNA reads as TGTGCCAGCAGCTTAGACGCCGGGACCTACGAGCAGTACTTC. This gives the protein CASSLDAGTYEQYF.

The chain couples TRBV30 to TRBJ1-5; no clear D gene. The CDR3 is made up of 13 amino acids. Germline V lookup: CDR1 GTSNPN, CDR2 SVGIG (reference sequence). The V and J ends lost 7 bases and 4 bases respectively, with 14 bases between them. The CDR3 region is CAFQRETNQPQHF. DNA for the CDR3: TGTGCCTTCCAGCGGGAAACAAATCAGCCCCAGCATTTT.

This chain links TRBV15 with TRBJ2-5; 10 bases fit TRBD1. This CDR3 has 17 residues. V gave up 1 base and J gave up 1 base; unmatched junction bases: 6. Germline loops: CDR1 LNHNV, CDR2 YYDKDF (reference sequence). For the CDR3, the DNA is TGTGCCACCAGCAGAGGCCCGACAGGGGGCCTCCAAGAGACCCAGTACTTC. Protein product: CATSRGPTGGLQETQYF.

This clone was observed a few times. The chain employs TRBV2 and TRBJ1-2; 8 bases are shared with TRBD1. The V and J ends lost 7 bases and 6 bases, in that order; junction bases with no gene match: 10. The CDR3 has 14 amino acids. CDR1 is SNHLY, CDR2 FYNNEI, per germline. CDR3 DNA: TGTGCCAGCATTGGGGGCAGGGGGCGCGATGGCTACACCTTC. As protein: CASIGGRGRDGYTF.

The gene calls are TRBV10-1 and TRBJ2-1; 9 nucleotides line up with TRBD1. The CDR3 loop spans 16 amino acids. V was pared by 5 bases and J by 8 bases, with 13 bases of the junction left unmatched. Germline-derived CDR1 and CDR2 are WNHNN and SYGVQD (reference sequence). The CDR3 sequence is CASSYRMGQGLYEQFF. DNA for the CDR3: TGCGCCAGCAGTTACAGGATGGGACAGGGTCTGTATGAGCAGTTCTTC.